Each of the 27 T cell receptor beta chains below was sequenced from the same sample in a study of T cell changes during pregnancy in multiple sclerosis. Assay used: immunoSEQ multiplex PCR; TCRdb lists only in-frame clones, some missing. Among about 62,000 clones listed, 92% were seen once. Sequenced here: peripheral blood, sampled in the second trimester of pregnancy. Receptors were obtained from a female donor in good health, enrolled as a control in a pregnancy study.

The chain combines TRBV27 with TRBJ2-7; a weak D match, TRBD2 (5 bases). The CDR3 loop spans 14 amino acids. Trimming cost V 6 bases and J 3 bases, with 15 bases left between them. CDR1 and CDR2 from the germline V gene are MNHEY and SMNVEV (reference sequence). The CDR3 is CASSPSGIHYEQYF. CDR3 coding DNA: TGTGCCAGCAGCCCCTCGGGGATCCACTACGAGCAGTACTTC.

This sequence joins TRBV5-1 and TRBJ1-5; tentative D call: TRBD1 (6 bases). Germline-derived CDR1 and CDR2 are SGHRS and YFSETQ. Trimming stripped 0 bases from V and 3 bases from J, with 10 bases between. The CDR3 has 15 residues. The CDR3 loop reads CASSLEGVTNQPQHF. For the CDR3, the DNA is TGCGCCAGCAGCTTGGAGGGGGTCACCAATCAGCCCCAGCATTTT.

This clone was seen a single time. The chain uses TRBV2 and TRBJ1-5, with TRBD1 matching 11 bases. J gave up 6 bases and V 7 bases, and 5 bases lay outside the gene matches. CDR1 is SNHLY and CDR2 is FYNNEI in the germline V gene. This CDR3 is built from 14 residues. The CDR3 DNA is TGTGCCAGCAAAGGACAGGGGGCGGGTCAGCCCCAGCATTTT. This gives the protein CASKGQGAGQPQHF.

This clone has only one observation. The J gene is TRBJ2-3, the V gene TRBV18; 11 positions match TRBD2. Germline CDR1 is KGHSH and CDR2 is LQKENI. The CDR3 loop spans 15 amino acids. J lost 2 bases, V lost 3 bases, and 1 base had no gene match. Written as DNA, the CDR3 is TGTGCCAGCTCACCGACTAGCGGGAACACAGATACGCAGTATTTT. It codes for CASSPTSGNTDTQYF.

The gene calls are TRBV7-2 and TRBJ2-7; 13 bases line up with TRBD2. Trimming at V came to 0 bases and at J to 5 bases, leaving 10 bases not matched to a gene. The CDR3 spans 18 residues. The V gene's germline CDR1 is SGHTA and CDR2 FQGNSA. For the CDR3, the DNA is TGTGCCAGCAGCTTAGCTCCCCTGGGGACTAGCGGGATTCACGAGCAGTACTTC. Translating it yields CASSLAPLGTSGIHEQYF. Drawing the rest from reference TRBV7-2 and TRBJ2-7, the complete variable domain is GAGVSQSPSNKVTEKGKDVELRCDPISGHTALYWYRQSLGQGLEFLIYFQGNSAPDKSGLPSDRFSAERTGGSVSTLTIQRTQQEDSAVYLCASSLAPLGTSGIHEQYFGPGTRLTVT.

The CDR3 DNA reads TGTGCCAGCAGTTTCGGACAGGGGGCGCGGGAGACCCAGTACTTC. This sequence encodes CASSFGQGARETQYF. The chain uses TRBV28 and TRBJ2-5; 11 nucleotides line up with TRBD1. CDR1 and CDR2 (germline): MDHEN, SYDVKM. The V segment lost 3 bases and the J segment 5 bases; nucleotides outside the gene matches: 5. The CDR3 spans 15 residues.

V is TRBV10-3 and J is TRBJ1-5; tentatively, D is TRBD1 (5 bases). This CDR3 has 14 residues. The V gene lost 10 bases and the J gene lost 3 bases, with 16 bases spanning the gap. CDR1 is ENHRY and CDR2 is SYGVKD in the germline V gene. The CDR3 loop is CASAPDSANQPQHF. Here the CDR3 DNA reads TGTGCCAGCGCCCCCGACAGTGCCAATCAGCCCCAGCATTTT.

The gene calls are TRBV7-9 and TRBJ2-7; D gene uncertain. Trimming stripped 5 bases from V and 5 bases from J, with 7 bases between. The germline V gene has CDR1 SEHNR and CDR2 FQNEAQ (reference sequence). The CDR3 covers 11 residues. Here the CDR3 reads CASSLLDEQYF. CDR3 sequence (DNA): TGTGCCAGCAGCCTACTGGACGAGCAGTACTTC. Full variable domain (rest looked up from reference TRBV7-9 and TRBJ2-7): DTGVSQNPRHKITKRGQNVTFRCDPISEHNRLYWYRQTLGQGPEFLTYFQNEAQLEKSRLLSDRFSAERPKGSFSTLEIQRTEQGDSAMYLCASSLLDEQYFGPGTRLTVT.

This chain joins TRBV7-2 and TRBJ1-4, with D possibly matching TRBD1 (6 bases). CDR3 length: 15 amino acids. The germline V and J ends were trimmed by 7 bases and 8 bases, with 20 bases remaining between them. CDR1 is SGHTA and CDR2 is FQGNSA in the germline V gene. The CDR3 DNA reads TGTGCCAGCAACCCGTCTGGGGGGGCAGGGGAAAAACTGTTTTTT. Its protein product is CASNPSGGAGEKLFF.

The V call is TRBV2, the J call TRBJ2-1; D perhaps matches TRBD2 (6 bases). V was shortened by 2 bases and J by 10 bases, with 9 bases between the two germline ends. Per the germline V gene, CDR1 is SNHLY and CDR2 is FYNNEI. This CDR3 contains 12 residues. CDR3 residues: CASSEQGGEQFF. The CDR3 nucleotides are TGTGCCAGCAGTGAACAGGGAGGCGAGCAGTTCTTC.

This chain links TRBV21-1 with TRBJ2-5; the D segment call TRBD1 is taken from the table without a DNA check. TRBV21-1 represents a pseudogene. This CDR3 is 17 amino acids long. The chain's CDR3 is CASTHLGGQGARKTQYF. The CDR3 region has the DNA TGTGCCAGCACCCACCTCGGAGGGCAGGGGGCTCGAAAGACCCAGTACTTC.

This clone was recorded a few times. CDR3 residues: CAWSFGVGGQPQHF. The DNA for the CDR3 is TGTGCCTGGAGTTTTGGGGTCGGCGGGCAGCCCCAGCATTTT. The chain carries TRBV30 and TRBJ1-5; D ambiguous. Germline V gives CDR1 GTSNPN, CDR2 SVGIG (reference sequence). This CDR3 has 14 amino acids. Trimming cost V 2 bases and J 7 bases, with 15 bases left between them.

The gene calls are TRBV9 and TRBJ2-2, with TRBD2 as a possible D gene (5 bases). This CDR3 comprises 14 residues. V shed 0 bases and J shed 8 bases, with 11 bases lying between them. In germline, CDR1 is SGDLS, CDR2 YYNGEE. The CDR3 sequence: CASSVAYRGGELFF. CDR3 DNA: TGTGCCAGCAGCGTAGCGTACCGGGGAGGGGAGCTGTTTTTT.

This chain joins TRBV2 and TRBJ2-2; 7 bases are a match to TRBD2. CDR1 is SNHLY and CDR2 is FYNNEI in the germline V gene. Trimming took 9 bases from V and 1 from J; bases not matched to a gene: 8. The CDR3 extends over 15 amino acids. The CDR3 sequence is CASGGVGRNTGELFF. DNA of the CDR3: TGTGCCAGTGGGGGGGTCGGCCGGAACACCGGGGAGCTGTTTTTT.

The chain carries TRBV6-6 and TRBJ2-4; D gene ambiguous. Trimming took 3 bases from V and 8 from J, leaving 11 bases between them. The germline CDR1 and CDR2 sequences are MNHNY and SVGAGI (reference sequence). This CDR3 region has 13 residues. The CDR3 here is CASSYVPGDIQYF. Here the CDR3 DNA reads TGTGCCAGCAGTTATGTCCCCGGAGACATTCAGTACTTC.

The chain is built from TRBV6-5 and TRBJ2-7, with 9 bases that match TRBD2. The germline V gene has CDR1 MNHEY and CDR2 SVGAGI. The CDR3 is made up of 15 amino acids. With 3 bases clipped from V and 4 bases from J, the junction kept 7 bases outside the gene matches. CDR3 residues: CASSYKAGGLYEQYF. Here the CDR3 DNA reads TGTGCCAGCAGTTATAAAGCGGGAGGACTATACGAGCAGTACTTC.

The CDR3, as DNA: TGTGCCAGCAGTTCTGGACAGGGGTGGAACACTGAAGCTTTCTTT. Translation: CASSSGQGWNTEAFF. This chain uses TRBV25-1 with TRBJ1-1; 9 nucleotides align to TRBD1. CDR1 is MGHDK and CDR2 is SYGVNS in the germline V gene. V was clipped by 5 bases and J by 1 base; unmatched bases: 5. This CDR3 comprises 15 residues. The whole variable domain, filled in from reference TRBV25-1 and TRBJ1-1, reads EADIYQTPRYLVIGTGKKITLECSQTMGHDKMYWYQQDPGMELHLIHYSYGVNSTEKGDLSSESTVSRIRTEHFPLTLESARPSHTSQYLCASSSGQGWNTEAFFGQGTRLTVV.

The V and J genes are TRBV30 and TRBJ1-5, with D possibly being TRBD1 (6 bases). This CDR3 is built from 15 residues. V lost 7 bases and J lost 2, with 18 bases in between. Germline assignment: CDR1 GTSNPN and CDR2 SVGIG (reference sequence). This CDR3 reads CAYARYGGGNQPQHF. CDR3 bases: TGTGCCTACGCTCGTTATGGGGGCGGCAATCAGCCCCAGCATTTT.

The count of this clone is one. The chain has TRBV6-6 and TRBJ2-7; D is unresolved. Germline lookup yields CDR1 MNHNY and CDR2 SVGAGI (reference sequence). V dropped 4 bases and J dropped 3 bases, with 4 bases sitting between them. The CDR3 sequence is 11 residues long. The DNA of the CDR3 is TGTGCCAGCAGTTTTTACTACGAGCAGTACTTC. It translates to CASSFYYEQYF.

The CDR3 sequence is CASSRTGGGYGYTF. In nucleotides, the CDR3 is TGTGCCAGCAGCCGCACAGGGGGTGGCTATGGCTACACCTTC. The rearrangement links TRBV5-6 to TRBJ1-2, with TRBD1 matching over 8 bases. The germline V gene has CDR1 SGHDT and CDR2 YYEEEE. CDR3 length: 14 amino acids. Germline trimming cut 4 bases from V and 4 bases from J; bases unmatched to any gene: 6.

This chain joins TRBV11-1 and TRBJ2-7; 7 bases align to TRBD2. CDR1 and CDR2 from the germline V gene are SGHAT and FQDESV (reference sequence). The CDR3 extends over 16 amino acids. The junction had 12 bases not matched to a gene; V was cut back by 4 bases and J by 3 bases. CDR3 sequence reads: CASSSSGNGVFYEQYF. DNA of the CDR3: TGTGCCAGCAGCTCCAGCGGGAATGGGGTCTTCTACGAGCAGTACTTC.

The chain combines TRBV5-1 with TRBJ1-1; D remains ambiguous. The CDR3 covers 13 residues. The V gene lost 4 bases and the J gene lost 8 bases, with 15 bases spanning the gap. Germline CDR1 SGHRS, CDR2 YFSETQ. The CDR3 DNA is TGCGCCAGCAGCCAAGAGTACCTAGTAGAAGCTTTCTTT. Its translation: CASSQEYLVEAFF.

The chain combines TRBV10-1 with TRBJ2-1, with 11 bases aligning to TRBD2. Losses at the gene ends were 4 bases for V and 7 bases for J; bases not matched to a gene: 3. Germline CDR1 and CDR2: WNHNN and SYGVQD (reference sequence). The CDR3 runs to 14 residues. As DNA, the CDR3 is TGCGCCAGCAGTGGGGCTAGCGGGGGGAATGAGCAGTTCTTC. Translated, it gives CASSGASGGNEQFF.

The chain uses TRBV5-1 and TRBJ2-1; 7 bases fit TRBD1. Per germline, CDR1 SGHRS and CDR2 YFSETQ. With 1 base clipped from V and 9 bases from J, the junction kept 13 bases outside the gene matches. This CDR3 is 16 amino acids long. The CDR3 sequence is CASSLQEDRPQIEQFF. CDR3 in DNA: TGCGCCAGCAGCTTGCAGGAGGACAGGCCCCAAATTGAGCAGTTCTTC.

DNA of the CDR3: TGCGCCAGCAGCGTAGAGGAGACCCAGTACTTC. Its protein is CASSVEETQYF. The chain employs TRBV5-1 and TRBJ2-5; no clear D gene. Trimming removed 4 bases at V and 5 bases at J, with 6 bases between. Germline CDR1 and CDR2: SGHRS and YFSETQ. The CDR3 is 11 residues long.

The rearrangement uses TRBV7-9 and TRBJ2-4; D is possibly TRBD1 (6 bases). The CDR3 consists of 13 residues. Trimming shortened V by 7 bases and J by 7 bases, and 14 bases separated the two germline ends. The germline gives CDR1 SEHNR, CDR2 FQNEAQ (reference sequence). The CDR3 sequence: CASTPGRGNIQYF. CDR3 nucleotides: TGTGCCAGCACCCCGGGAAGGGGGAACATTCAGTACTTC.

The J gene is TRBJ2-1, the V gene TRBV7-8, with 8 bases identical to TRBD2. The V segment lost 5 bases and the J segment 9 bases; nucleotides outside the gene matches: 15. This CDR3 spans 16 amino acids. The V gene's germline CDR1 is SGHVS and CDR2 FQNEAQ. The CDR3 nucleotides read TGTGCCAGCAGCCACGCGGATATCGGGAGGGCCTTTGAGCAGTTCTTC. It translates to CASSHADIGRAFEQFF.